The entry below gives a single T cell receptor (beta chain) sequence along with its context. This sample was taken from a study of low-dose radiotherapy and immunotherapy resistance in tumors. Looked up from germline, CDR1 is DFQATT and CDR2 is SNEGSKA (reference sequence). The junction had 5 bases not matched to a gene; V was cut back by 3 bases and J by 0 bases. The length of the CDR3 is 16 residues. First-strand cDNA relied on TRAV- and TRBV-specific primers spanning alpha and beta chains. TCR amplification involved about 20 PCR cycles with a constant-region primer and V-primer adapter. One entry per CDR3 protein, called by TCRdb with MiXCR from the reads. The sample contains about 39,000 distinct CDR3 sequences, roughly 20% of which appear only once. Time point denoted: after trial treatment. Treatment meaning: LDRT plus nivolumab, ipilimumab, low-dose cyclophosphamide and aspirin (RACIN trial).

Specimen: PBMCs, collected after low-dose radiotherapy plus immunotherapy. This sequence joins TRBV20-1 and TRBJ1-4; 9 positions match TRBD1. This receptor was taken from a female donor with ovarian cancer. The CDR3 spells CSASSGTGTTNEKLFF. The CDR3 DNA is TGCAGTGCTAGTTCCGGGACAGGGACAACTAATGAAAAACTGTTTTTT.